The present T cell receptor (beta chain) was sequenced within a study of technical replicates of blood from a few donors. Here immunoSEQ multiplex PCR was the method, and the copy in TCRdb shows in-frame clones only, minus some. The repertoire holds tens of thousands of clones, with 90% to 97% as singletons. This clone was observed a few times. The CDR3 totals 14 residues. Germline CDR1 MNHNS, CDR2 SASEGT. The junction had 6 bases not matched to a gene; V was cut back by 5 bases and J by 3 bases. The gene calls are TRBV6-1 and TRBJ2-7, with 8 bases that match TRBD1. This receptor was obtained from a human donor in good health. Sequenced: T cells isolated from PBMCs. The CDR3 bases are TGTGCCAGCAGTCCTCGACAGGGGCTCTACGAGCAGTACTTC. This translates into CASSPRQGLYEQYF.